The rows below give T cell receptor beta chains drawn from one sample of a study of T cell clusters in autoimmune cytopenias. Reprocessing the multiplex PCR reads, TCRdb reports a single entry for every CDR3 protein and omits DNA. Its listing shows more than 12,000 distinct CDR3 sequences. This sample was also put to use in a study of T cell repertoires in aging, cancer and after chemotherapy.

What was sequenced was peripheral blood. Receptors originate from a human donor in good health. CDR3s include the opening cysteine and the closing phenylalanine or tryptophan. Rows may omit the clone size; those that give it use once, few, many or a size class.

V gene	J gene	clone size	CDR3 protein
TRBV18	TRBJ2-1	NA	CASSTQGAYNEQFF
TRBV19	TRBJ1-2	NA	CASRAQGAPNYGYTF
TRBV27	TRBJ2-2	NA	CASSFAGVGGELFF
TRBV19	TRBJ2-5	medium-sized	CASSPRQLQETQYF
TRBV10-3	TRBJ2-1	NA	CAISDTGNEQFF
TRBV7-6	TRBJ2-2	NA	CASSPRLAGASGTGELFF
TRBV28	TRBJ2-1	NA	CASSRRGDNEQFF
TRBV6-5	TRBJ2-7	NA	CASSYSLGGEQYF
TRBV6-5	TRBJ1-3	NA	CASKVTASGNTIYF
TRBV29-1	TRBJ1-4	NA	CSVESARGVFF
TRBV18	TRBJ2-3	NA	CASSQEEDTQYF
TRBV14	TRBJ2-5	NA	CASSLGRAYQETQYF
TRBV6-5	TRBJ2-2	NA	CASSRGRASPGELFF
TRBV12-3/TRBV12-4	TRBJ2-2	NA	CASSIQGLAGGRTGELFF
TRBV30	TRBJ1-2	NA	CAWSGDRHYGYTF
TRBV19	TRBJ2-5	NA	CASSLRTRGNRTQYF
TRBV11-3	TRBJ2-1	NA	CASSQRGLQLGEQFF
TRBV6-6	TRBJ1-3	NA	CATQGQGPSGNTIYF
TRBV6-5	TRBJ2-3	medium-sized	CASSVSVTDTQYF
TRBV11-3	TRBJ2-7	NA	CASSPGTLSYEQYF
TRBV7-9	TRBJ2-5	NA	CASSFSSQETQYF
TRBV6-5	TRBJ1-2	NA	CANSRRAGANYGYTF
TRBV15	TRBJ2-5	medium-sized	CATSSTRETQYF
TRBV5-6	TRBJ1-2	NA	CASSLQKGLNYGYTF
TRBV11-3	TRBJ2-5	medium-sized	CASSRSLQGAETQYF
TRBV27	TRBJ2-7	NA	CASSFRGYLLYEQYF